These 21 T cell receptor beta chains share one sample of origin, sequenced in a study of T cell responses to AZD1222 COVID-19 vaccine. Method: immunoSEQ multiplex PCR; TCRdb's copy keeps in-frame clones and lacks some. Among under 200,000 clones listed, 91% were seen once. Specimen: peripheral blood, collected on day 0 of AZD1222 vaccination. The receptor set was obtained from an adult in good health.

Regarding this clone: At the DNA level, this CDR3 is encoded by other sequences in the same sample as well. This chain connects TRBV20-1 to TRBJ1-1; D gene ambiguous. Germline CDR1 DFQATT, CDR2 SNEGSKA (reference sequence). The CDR3 spans 12 residues. V was shortened by 3 bases and J by 1 base, with 6 bases between the two germline ends. The CDR3 spells CSASRGNTEAFF. DNA for the CDR3: TGCAGTGCTAGTCGGGGGAACACTGAAGCTTTCTTT.

V is TRBV30 and J is TRBJ1-1; possibly TRBD1 for D (5 bases). The CDR3 spans 16 residues. In germline, CDR1 is GTSNPN, CDR2 SVGIG (reference sequence). Trimming took 3 bases from V and 4 from J, leaving 21 bases between them. DNA for the CDR3: TGTGCCTGGAGGGCATCCCCCTTCAGGGTGATCACTGAAGCTTTCTTT. Translated: CAWRASPFRVITEAFF. The variable domain in full, with the rest retrieved from reference TRBV30 and TRBJ1-1, is SQTIHQWPATLVQPVGSPLSLECTVEGTSNPNLYWYRQAAGRGLQLLFYSVGIGQISSEVPQNLSASRPQDRQFILSSKKLLLSDSGFYLCAWRASPFRVITEAFFGQGTRLTVV.

The chain recombines TRBV4-2 with TRBJ1-5; the D is unclear. The germline gives CDR1 LGHNA, CDR2 YNFKEQ. The CDR3 sequence is 15 residues long. The ends were cut back, 0 bases at V and 4 bases at J, with 10 bases in the middle. CDR3 DNA sequence: TGTGCCAGCAGCCAAGATGAAGGAGAGAATCAGCCCCAGCATTTT. Protein product: CASSQDEGENQPQHF.

J is TRBJ2-6 and V is TRBV29-1; 7 bases map to TRBD1. The CDR3 runs to 14 residues. Germline CDR1 and CDR2: SQVTM and ANQGSEA. V lost 4 bases, J lost 4 bases, and 4 bases stayed unmatched. This CDR3 is CSVGQGAGANVLTF. As DNA, the CDR3 is TGCAGCGTTGGACAGGGAGCCGGGGCCAACGTCCTGACTTTC. Full variable domain (missing parts from reference TRBV29-1 and TRBJ2-6): SAVISQKPSRDICQRGTSLTIQCQVDSQVTMMFWYRQQPGQSLTLIATANQGSEATYESGFVIDKFPISRPNLTFSTLTVSNMSPEDSSIYLCSVGQGAGANVLTFGAGSRLTVL.

The rearrangement uses TRBV6-6 and TRBJ1-5; D uncertain. The CDR3 runs 13 residues. The germline V gene has CDR1 MNHNY and CDR2 SVGAGI (reference sequence). Trimming stripped 11 bases from V and 5 bases from J, with 16 bases between. The chain's CDR3 is CAAATSRYQPQHF. CDR3 DNA sequence: TGTGCCGCCGCCACTTCAAGGTATCAGCCCCAGCATTTT.

The chain is built from TRBV18 and TRBJ1-2; maybe TRBD1 (5 bases). This CDR3 comprises 15 residues. The V end was cut by 1 base, the J end by 3 bases, with 12 bases between. CDR1 and CDR2 (germline): KGHSH, LQKENI. The CDR3: CASSPLEQADYGYTF. The CDR3 DNA follows: TGTGCCAGCTCACCACTCGAACAGGCGGACTATGGCTACACCTTC.

This clone was seen just once. The chain uses TRBV4-2 and TRBJ2-7, with D perhaps matching TRBD2 (6 bases). Trimming took 4 bases from V and 7 from J, leaving 17 bases between them. This CDR3 spans 14 amino acids. Germline V gives CDR1 LGHNA, CDR2 YNFKEQ. The CDR3: CASSPRDGTKEQYF. For the CDR3, the DNA is TGTGCCAGCAGCCCGCGGGACGGAACCAAGGAGCAGTACTTC.

The chain joins TRBV15 to TRBJ1-1; tentatively, D is TRBD1 (6 bases). This CDR3 is built from 18 residues. Germline lookup yields CDR1 LNHNV and CDR2 YYDKDF (reference sequence). Trimming left V 1 base short and J 1 base short, with 19 bases between. The DNA of the CDR3 is TGTGCCACCAGCAGAGGCCGTAAGACCGGGACACCGAACACTGAAGCTTTCTTT. Protein: CATSRGRKTGTPNTEAFF.

This clone came up a few times. V gene TRBV6-5 combines with J gene TRBJ1-1, with a possible D match to TRBD1 (5 bases). Germline V gene data show CDR1 as MNHEY and CDR2 as SVGAGI. The V end lost 6 bases, the J end lost 3 bases, and 11 bases lay between the germline ends. The CDR3 totals 13 residues. The CDR3 is CASRSGPHTEAFF. In DNA form, the CDR3 reads TGTGCCAGCAGGTCAGGGCCCCACACTGAAGCTTTCTTT.

The chain links TRBV12-2 to TRBJ1-4. TRBV12-2 is a known pseudogene. The CDR3 extends over 16 amino acids. Here the CDR3 DNA reads TGTGCAAGTCGCCCCATACCGGGACGGACTAATGAAAAACTGTTTTTT. This sequence encodes CASRPIPGRTNEKLFF.

The rearrangement links TRBV19 to TRBJ2-3; 9 positions match TRBD2. The germline V gene encodes CDR1 LNHDA and CDR2 SQIVND (reference sequence). Trimming at V came to 3 bases and at J to 1 base, leaving 5 bases not matched to a gene. The CDR3 has 16 residues. The CDR3 DNA reads as TGTGCCAGTAGTATGATAGCGGGGGACGGCACAGATACGCAGTATTTT. Translating gives CASSMIAGDGTDTQYF. Based on the CDR3 plus reference TRBV19 and TRBJ2-3, the full variable domain is DGGITQSPKYLFRKEGQNVTLSCEQNLNHDAMYWYRQDPGQGLRLIYYSQIVNDFQKGDIAEGYSVSREKKESFPLTVTSAQKNPTAFYLCASSMIAGDGTDTQYFGPGTRLTVL.

The count of this clone is one. CDR3 coding DNA: TGTGCCAGCAGTTACGCGGTAGATACGCAGTATTTT. Protein sequence: CASSYAVDTQYF. The V call is TRBV6-2 or TRBV6-3, the J call TRBJ2-3; D gene uncertain. CDR1 MNHEY and CDR2 SVGEGT come from the germline V gene. The germline V and J ends were trimmed by 2 bases and 5 bases, with 5 bases remaining between them. CDR3 length equals 12 residues.

The V call is TRBV9, the J call TRBJ2-1; D not resolved. Germline values: CDR1 SGDLS, CDR2 YYNGEE. The CDR3 is 13 residues long. V was shortened by 0 bases and J by 2 bases, with 3 bases between the two germline ends. The chain's CDR3 is CASSVDPYNEQFF. CDR3 DNA sequence: TGTGCCAGCAGCGTAGACCCCTACAATGAGCAGTTCTTC.

The V and J genes are TRBV29-1 and TRBJ2-7; 10 nucleotides line up with TRBD1. Losses at the gene ends were 5 bases for V and 5 bases for J; bases not matched to a gene: 3. This CDR3 is 12 amino acids long. The V gene's germline CDR1 is SQVTM and CDR2 ANQGSEA. CDR3 nucleotide sequence: TGCAGCGTTTCAGGACAGGGGGACGAGCAGTACTTC. It yields the protein CSVSGQGDEQYF.

CDR3: CAWSVSNRRGPEAFF. The CDR3 region has the DNA TGTGCCTGGAGTGTATCGAACAGAAGGGGCCCTGAAGCTTTCTTT. The genes are TRBV30 and TRBJ1-1; possibly TRBD1 for D (5 bases). The CDR3 runs 15 residues. Looked up from germline, CDR1 is GTSNPN and CDR2 is SVGIG (reference sequence). V was shortened by 0 bases and J by 6 bases, with 17 bases between the two germline ends.

The rearrangement joins TRBV20-1 to TRBJ1-4; 7 bases line up with TRBD1. The CDR3 consists of 11 residues. From germline, CDR1 is DFQATT and CDR2 SNEGSKA (reference sequence). V trimming: 8 bases; J trimming: 8 bases; junction bases outside the gene matches: 5. Written as DNA, the CDR3 is TGCAGTTTCCGGGACAGAGAAAAACTGTTTTTT. Translated: CSFRDREKLFF.

This clone was seen a handful of times. The V gene is TRBV16, the J gene TRBJ1-1; tentatively, D is TRBD1 (5 bases). CDR1 and CDR2 from the germline V gene are KGHSY and FQNENV. Trimming stripped 5 bases from V and 0 bases from J, with 13 bases between. The CDR3 runs to 15 residues. The CDR3 spells CASSEKFRVNTEAFF. CDR3 sequence (DNA): TGTGCCAGCAGCGAAAAATTCAGGGTGAACACTGAAGCTTTCTTT.

This rearrangement joins TRBV5-6 to TRBJ1-2; D remains ambiguous. Germline V gives CDR1 SGHDT, CDR2 YYEEEE. The V gene lost 4 bases and the J gene lost 5 bases, with 12 bases spanning the gap. The CDR3 is 13 residues long. CDR3 sequence reads: CASSPTDDYGYTF. The CDR3 DNA is TGTGCCAGCAGCCCTACGGACGATTATGGCTACACCTTC.

The rearrangement joins TRBV28 to TRBJ2-1; TRBD1 might be the D (6 bases). Trimming removed 1 base from V and 11 bases from J, with 12 bases in between. The CDR3 contains 13 residues. CDR1 MDHEN and CDR2 SYDVKM come from the germline V gene. CDR3 nucleotides: TGTGCCAGCAGTTTATACAGGGAAACGCAGCAGTTCTTC. It specifies CASSLYRETQQFF.

This clone was seen only once. The V and J genes are TRBV5-1 and TRBJ1-1; TRBD1 matches 7 bases. This CDR3 spans 13 amino acids. After removal of 3 bases from V and 4 bases from J, the junction contained 3 bases not matched to a gene. CDR1 is SGHRS and CDR2 is YFSETQ in the germline V gene. The CDR3 coding sequence is TGCGCCAGCAGCTCCAGGGGGGGCACTGAAGCTTTCTTT. Its protein is CASSSRGGTEAFF.

The genes are TRBV21-1 and TRBJ1-2; TRBD1, the table's D call, lacks a check against the DNA. TRBV21-1 has pseudogene status. CDR3 length: 16 residues. The CDR3 protein is CASSRNCWDRGYGYTF. CDR3 nucleotide sequence: TGTGCCAGCAGCCGCAACTGCTGGGACAGGGGCTATGGCTACACCTTC.